Below are 26 T cell receptor beta chains sequenced from a single sample in a study of blood T cell repertoires in COVID-19. The protocol was immunoSEQ multiplex PCR, while the TCRdb copy is restricted to in-frame clones and leaves out a portion. The data contain 30,000 to 35,000 clones, 91% of them singletons. The sample consisted of peripheral blood. The source of these receptors is a human donor with active COVID-19. The donor label of this sample is uncertain.

The chain recombines TRBV19 with TRBJ1-5; the D is unclear. The CDR3 contains 16 residues. Germline V lookup: CDR1 LNHDA, CDR2 SQIVND (reference sequence). Trimming pared 3 bases from V and 0 bases from J, leaving 12 bases between. In DNA form, the CDR3 reads TGTGCCAGTAGTATGGGAGGACGCGCTAGCAATCAGCCCCAGCATTTT. The encoded protein is CASSMGGRASNQPQHF.

The genes are TRBV19 and TRBJ2-7; 10 nucleotides align to TRBD1. Germline V gene sequence: CDR1 LNHDA, CDR2 SQIVND (reference sequence). The length of the CDR3 is 14 residues. Trimming removed 4 bases from V and 4 bases from J; junction bases left unmatched: 4. CDR3 nucleotide sequence: TGTGCCAGTAGTAAGGACAGGGGGTCTTACGAGCAGTACTTC. Translated, it gives CASSKDRGSYEQYF.

The CDR3 DNA reads TGTGCCAGCAGTCGGCCGGGAGCTCGAGAGACCCAGTACTTC. The encoded protein is CASSRPGARETQYF. The chain combines TRBV5-6 with TRBJ2-5, with a possible D match to TRBD2 (6 bases). The CDR3 is 14 residues long. The germline V gene has CDR1 SGHDT and CDR2 YYEEEE. The V gene lost 5 bases and the J gene lost 4 bases, with 15 bases spanning the gap.

The V and J genes are TRBV28 and TRBJ1-4, with D possibly being TRBD1 (5 bases). The germline gives CDR1 MDHEN, CDR2 SYDVKM. V shed 1 base and J shed 7 bases, with 13 bases lying between them. This CDR3 contains 15 residues. The chain's CDR3 is CASSLLPGPAEKLFF. The CDR3 DNA follows: TGTGCCAGCAGTTTATTGCCAGGGCCGGCTGAAAAACTGTTTTTT.

The chain is built from TRBV7-3 and TRBJ2-7, with TRBD2 as a possible D gene (6 bases). Trimming pared 2 bases from V and 5 bases from J, leaving 13 bases between. This CDR3 is built from 14 residues. The germline gives CDR1 SGHTA, CDR2 FQGTGA. This CDR3 reads CASSLGGNVHEQYF. CDR3 nucleotides: TGTGCCAGCAGCTTAGGCGGGAACGTCCACGAGCAGTACTTC.

The gene calls are TRBV7-3 and TRBJ2-1, with D maybe TRBD2 (5 bases). Germline V CDR1 and CDR2: SGHTA, FQGTGA. V was shortened by 0 bases and J by 5 bases, with 5 bases between the two germline ends. The CDR3 totals 13 residues. CDR3 residues: CASSLTGDNEQFF. The CDR3 DNA sequence: TGTGCCAGCAGCTTAACGGGAGACAATGAGCAGTTCTTC.

Here the CDR3 DNA reads TGTGCCAGCAGCCCCCAGGACAGGATCTATGGCTACACCTTC. Translating it yields CASSPQDRIYGYTF. The chain joins TRBV11-2 to TRBJ1-2, with TRBD1 matching 7 bases. The trim removed 5 bases at V and 4 bases at J, leaving 7 bases unmatched. CDR1 and CDR2 from the germline V gene are SGHAT and FQNNGV. This CDR3 comprises 14 residues.

The chain has TRBV6-5 and TRBJ2-1, with TRBD1 matching 9 bases. The CDR3 covers 14 residues. CDR1 MNHEY and CDR2 SVGAGI come from the germline V gene. With V trimmed by 6 bases and J by 6 bases, 6 bases remained unmatched. CDR3 sequence: CASRPGTGSNEQFF. Written as DNA, the CDR3 is TGTGCCAGCAGACCGGGGACAGGGAGCAATGAGCAGTTCTTC.

This sequence joins TRBV5-1 and TRBJ1-4; 9 bases agree with TRBD1. Trimming took 4 bases from V and 5 from J; bases not matched to a gene: 9. The germline gives CDR1 SGHRS, CDR2 YFSETQ. The CDR3 runs to 16 residues. The CDR3 sequence is CASSPGTGIGNEKLFF. The DNA of the CDR3 is TGCGCCAGCAGCCCCGGGACAGGGATAGGGAATGAAAAACTGTTTTTT.

J is TRBJ2-5 and V is TRBV6-2 or TRBV6-3, with a possible D match to TRBD2 (7 bases). V dropped 7 bases and J dropped 4 bases, with 19 bases sitting between them. The germline V gene has CDR1 MNHEY and CDR2 SVGEGT. This CDR3 spans 15 amino acids. CDR3 nucleotides: TGTGCCAGCACCCCTGGGGGGGGCTGGGGAGAGACCCAGTACTTC. It translates to CASTPGGGWGETQYF.

The chain links TRBV6-6 to TRBJ1-5; D possibly corresponds to TRBD1 (5 bases). V lost 5 bases and J 4 bases, leaving 30 bases between the germline ends. Germline CDR1 reads MNHNY; CDR2 reads SVGAGI (reference sequence). The CDR3 is 20 amino acids. CDR3 amino acids: CASSPLGGDIGRGTNQPQHF. For the CDR3, the DNA is TGTGCCAGCAGTCCTCTGGGGGGTGACATCGGAAGGGGAACAAATCAGCCCCAGCATTTT.

For this clone: The junction departs from germline at one end; a sequencing error may be responsible. The chain combines TRBV7-7 with TRBJ2-5, with D hard to call. Germline values: CDR1 SSHAT, CDR2 FNYEAQ (reference sequence). The length of the CDR3 is 13 residues. CDR3 loop: CASSSSPRETQYF. CDR3 in DNA: TGTGCTAGCAGCTCGTCCCCACGGGAGACCCAGTACTTC.

The gene calls are TRBV5-1 and TRBJ1-6; D is ambiguous. Germline V CDR1 and CDR2: SGHRS, YFSETQ. The CDR3 is made up of 15 amino acids. The germline V and J ends were trimmed by 1 base and 5 bases, with 10 bases remaining between them. The CDR3 here is CASSLNVQNNSPLHF. CDR3 bases: TGCGCCAGCAGCTTGAATGTCCAGAATAATTCACCCCTCCACTTT.

This clone was observed a single time. V is TRBV7-6 and J is TRBJ2-7, with 8 bases matching TRBD2. The germline V gene has CDR1 SGHVS and CDR2 FNYEAQ. The CDR3 totals 15 residues. V lost 4 bases, J lost 5 bases, and 10 bases stayed unmatched. The CDR3 is CASSSLKAGVNEQYF. In DNA, the CDR3 is TGTGCCAGCAGCTCCCTAAAAGCGGGAGTAAACGAGCAGTACTTC.

This chain links TRBV7-3 with TRBJ2-1; no clear D. This CDR3 spans 14 amino acids. Trimming pared 1 base from V and 4 bases from J, leaving 8 bases between. Germline CDR1 and CDR2: SGHTA and FQGTGA. The DNA for the CDR3 is TGTGCCAGCAGCTTAAATGGGCCGTACAATGAGCAGTTCTTC. Translation gives CASSLNGPYNEQFF.

The chain is built from TRBV11-2 and TRBJ1-2; 9 bases line up with TRBD1. V shed 4 bases, J shed 8 bases, and the junction held 11 bases outside the gene matches. Germline V gene sequence: CDR1 SGHAT, CDR2 FQNNGV. The CDR3 runs 15 residues. CDR3 DNA: TGTGCCAGCAGCTCCCAACTAACAGGGGGCGACGGCTACACCTTC. Encoded protein: CASSSQLTGGDGYTF.

The V and J genes are TRBV6-5 and TRBJ1-5; 7 nucleotides match TRBD1. Germline V gives CDR1 MNHEY, CDR2 SVGAGI. Unmatched junction bases numbered 7, after V lost 6 bases and J lost 2 bases. The CDR3 is 15 amino acids. The CDR3 here is CASSRQGRGNQPQHF. In DNA form, the CDR3 reads TGTGCCAGCAGCCGACAGGGAAGGGGCAATCAGCCCCAGCATTTT.

This chain uses TRBV7-8 with TRBJ2-1; D remains ambiguous. Germline V gene sequence: CDR1 SGHVS, CDR2 FQNEAQ. The germline V and J ends were trimmed by 2 bases and 4 bases, with 6 bases remaining between them. The CDR3 totals 13 residues. This CDR3 is CASSLILYNEQFF. The CDR3 coding sequence is TGTGCCAGCAGCTTAATACTTTACAATGAGCAGTTCTTC.

The chain carries TRBV28 and TRBJ2-7, with 8 nucleotides matching TRBD1. From germline, CDR1 is MDHEN and CDR2 SYDVKM. After removal of 10 bases from V and 0 bases from J, the junction contained 8 bases not matched to a gene. The CDR3 contains 14 residues. The CDR3 DNA reads as TGTGCCACCATTAGACAGGGGAGCTCCTACGAGCAGTACTTC. Translating gives CATIRQGSSYEQYF.

Worth noting for this clone: This sample also contains other DNA sequences that code for the same CDR3. The chain is built from TRBV7-3 and TRBJ2-5; 8 bases map to TRBD1. The V and J ends lost 4 bases and 1 base, in that order; junction bases with no gene match: 2. CDR3 size: 14 residues. CDR1 SGHTA and CDR2 FQGTGA come from the germline V gene. CDR3: CASSSTGGQETQYF. CDR3 DNA: TGTGCCAGCAGCTCCACAGGGGGCCAAGAGACCCAGTACTTC.

CDR3 in amino acids: CASSLGHHNAYTGELFF. CDR3 sequence (DNA): TGTGCCAGCAGTTTAGGACATCACAATGCTTACACCGGGGAGCTGTTTTTT. This chain connects TRBV28 to TRBJ2-2; a possible D gene is TRBD1 (5 bases). CDR1 is MDHEN, CDR2 SYDVKM, per germline. This CDR3 region has 17 residues. The V and J ends lost 2 bases and 3 bases respectively, with 16 bases between them. The complete variable domain, with remaining parts taken from reference TRBV28 and TRBJ2-2, reads DVKVTQSSRYLVKRTGEKVFLECVQDMDHENMFWYRQDPGLGLRLIYFSYDVKMKEKGDIPEGYSVSREKKERFSLILESASTNQTSMYLCASSLGHHNAYTGELFFGEGSRLTVL.

In its sample, this clone was seen a few times. J is TRBJ2-7 and V is TRBV9; the match to TRBD1 covers 10 bases. Trimming cost V 1 base and J 5 bases; bases outside gene matches: 6. This CDR3 has 15 residues. Looked up from germline, CDR1 is SGDLS and CDR2 is YYNGEE. The CDR3 DNA reads TGTGCCAGCAGCGTACGCCCGACAGGGGGCGACGAGCAGTACTTC. Amino acids: CASSVRPTGGDEQYF.

The chain carries TRBV6-5 and TRBJ2-7; the D gene is possibly TRBD2 (5 bases). Germline-derived CDR1 and CDR2 are MNHEY and SVGAGI. Between the trimmed V and J ends, which lost 0 bases and 5 bases, there was a span of 17 bases. The CDR3 totals 16 residues. The CDR3 region is CASSYSMGPKGDEQYF. The CDR3 DNA reads TGTGCCAGCAGTTACTCCATGGGCCCCAAGGGAGACGAGCAGTACTTC.

The V gene is TRBV25-1, the J gene TRBJ1-5; possible D gene TRBD1, 6 bases. This CDR3 comprises 14 residues. Trimming removed 5 bases from V and 3 bases from J, with 11 bases in between. Germline V gives CDR1 MGHDK, CDR2 SYGVNS. CDR3: CASSQTGINQPQHF. The CDR3 region has the DNA TGTGCCAGCAGTCAGACAGGTATCAATCAGCCCCAGCATTTT.

The rearrangement joins TRBV7-2 to TRBJ2-7; 9 nucleotides align to TRBD2. V gave up 5 bases and J gave up 0 bases; unmatched junction bases: 8. Germline V CDR1 and CDR2: SGHTA, FQGNSA. The CDR3 length is 16 residues. CDR3 bases: TGTGCCAGCAGCCCTCGACTAGCGGTGAGCTCCTACGAGCAGTACTTC. Residues: CASSPRLAVSSYEQYF.

The chain recombines TRBV5-1 with TRBJ1-1; no reliable D call. This CDR3 contains 14 residues. The V end lost 0 bases, the J end lost 1 base, and 7 bases lay between the germline ends. CDR1 is SGHRS and CDR2 is YFSETQ in the germline V gene. The CDR3, as DNA: TGCGCCAGCAGCTTGGCGCAAGCGAACACTGAAGCTTTCTTT. It is translated as CASSLAQANTEAFF.